This TCR beta chain was observed in a study of blood T cells in healthy people across ages (dated by TCRdb to the mid-2010s). About the full investigation: In model experiments, template switching captured roughly one uniquely barcoded TCR beta cDNA molecule for every two T cells. The study measured age-related changes in TCR beta repertoire diversity using deep sequencing normalized with unique cDNA molecular identifiers. The donors were divided into four age groups: young (average around 15 years), middle-aged (around 37), aged (about 60) and long-lived (roughly 82). To avoid experimental bias, donors of different ages were randomly spread across the sequencing lanes. The study analyzed two additional independent replicas of 1 million unique cDNA reads from the same blood draw for two donors, one aged 18 to 29 and one aged 80 or older.

Paper-wide results and their limitations: A strong correlation was found between observed TCR beta diversity and the percentage of naive T cells measured by flow cytometry. Bulk unsorted PBMC profiling prevented conclusive comparison of naive and antigen-experienced compartments. The long-lived group showed more naive CD4+ T cells, fewer expanded clones and increased TCR diversity than the aged group, suggesting age selection. The CMV infection status of donors was not known, potentially confounding age-related changes in expanded clonotypes. Total diversity estimates from one million sequenced T cells were considered lower bounds and underestimates. Observed TCR beta diversity per million T cells fell roughly linearly with age, and a significant reduction was already apparent by age about 43.

Library preparation employed 5' RACE. The sequencer was an Illumina HiSeq 2500. The second PCR ran for about 7 to 11 cycles and used a J-beta primer mix along with a sample-barcoded 5' primer. A unique molecular identifier was introduced onto each TCR beta cDNA molecule by a template-switch 5' adaptor carrying 12 random nucleotides. At least 2.5 million CDR3-containing paired-end reads were obtained from each sample. First-strand cDNA synthesis was performed from all RNA using the Mint cDNA synthesis kit, with priming by a TRBC-specific oligonucleotide. All cDNA was treated with uracil-DNA glycosylase and then went through a first 18-cycle PCR with the universal primers M1SS and BC2_uni_R. The authors' pipeline ran thus. For normalization, 1 million high-quality reads, each with a distinct molecular identifier, were randomly selected from each sample. Reads with shared molecular identifiers were discarded instead of being binned into consensus sequences. MiTCR, with a Q25 quality threshold and the strictest error-elimination algorithm, was used for CDR3 identification, clonotype clustering and error correction. A nonparametric unseen species model using Euler transformation provided a lower-bound estimate of total TCR beta diversity. TCRdb cleaned the public reads at Q25 with fastp, built clones with MiXCR and kept in-frame beta chains. All rows with the same CDR3 protein become a single entry with the most common DNA and genes. The authors' filters were not applied to this entry. This sample lists some 710,000 distinct CDR3 sequences; 22% were detected once. The ten largest clones represent under 25% of the sample.

Systemically healthy Caucasian individuals from Russia, approximately 39 in total and aged about 6 to 100 years, were included as donors. Ten milliliters of peripheral blood were collected from each donor into EDTA-treated Vacutainer tubes. PBMCs were isolated by Ficoll-Paque density-gradient centrifugation, with at least 6 million obtained per sample. Trizol reagent was used to extract total RNA from the PBMCs, yielding at least 5.5 micrograms per sample. For every donor, an aliquot of PBMCs went through flow cytometry to measure the percentages of naive CD45RAhigh/CD27high T cells. The sample holds a few counts of this clonotype. This receptor's antigen is unknown. Base qualities are not provided; no much larger clone lies one nucleotide away. The CDR3 sequence holds 12 residues, the cysteine and phenylalanine included. CDR3 DNA only is kept here, 36 bases in frame from base 1. Trimming at the junction amounts to 4 bases on V and 9 bases on J, and the germline ends lie 12 bases apart. As encoded in the germline V gene (reference sequence), CDR1 is LGHDT while CDR2 is YNNKEL.

The specimen was blood. The clonotype comes from a man aged 65 to 79 in good health. The rearranged segments are TRBV3-1 and TRBJ1-1, with the D gene not clear enough to name. For the CDR3, the sequence is CASSPSAGQAFF. The DNA sequence is as follows: TGTGCCAGCAGCCCGAGCGCCGGACAAGCTTTCTTT.